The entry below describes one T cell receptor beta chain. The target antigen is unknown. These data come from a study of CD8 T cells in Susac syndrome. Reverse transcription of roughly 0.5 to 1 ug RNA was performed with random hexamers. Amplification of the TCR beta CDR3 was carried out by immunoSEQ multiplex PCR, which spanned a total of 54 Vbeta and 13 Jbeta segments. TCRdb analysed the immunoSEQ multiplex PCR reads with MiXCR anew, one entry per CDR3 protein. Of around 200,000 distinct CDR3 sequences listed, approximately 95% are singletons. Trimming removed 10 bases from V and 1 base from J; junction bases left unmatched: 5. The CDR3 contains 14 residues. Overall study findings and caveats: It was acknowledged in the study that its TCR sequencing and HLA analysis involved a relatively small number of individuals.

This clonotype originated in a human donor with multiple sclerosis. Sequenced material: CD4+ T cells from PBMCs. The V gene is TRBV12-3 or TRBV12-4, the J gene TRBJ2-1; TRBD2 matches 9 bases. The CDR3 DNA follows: TGTGCCACAAGAGCGGGGGGATCCTACAATGAGCAGTTCTTC. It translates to CATRAGGSYNEQFF.